Below, 29 T cell receptor beta chains from the same sample are listed, as sequenced in a study of cytomegalovirus exposure and HLA in healthy donors (dated 2017 in TCRdb). To prepare the library, the immunoSEQ multiplex PCR assay was applied. For the multiplex PCR, a mixture combining 60 forward primers for TCR Vbeta segments and 13 reverse primers for TCR Jbeta segments was used. TCRdb mirrors the immuneACCESS table, restricted to in-frame sequences. Some clones are absent from its copies; in checked studies, under half trace to an unresolved V gene, and the reason for the others is unknown. For this sample there are some 120,000 clones; about 80% appear just once. About 2.5% of the sample belongs to the ten largest clones. The source material was PBMCs. These receptors were taken from a female donor in good health and CMV-seronegative.

The V call is TRBV27, the J call TRBJ2-7; no clear D. V was trimmed by 3 bases and J by 2 bases, leaving 17 bases between them. The CDR3 spans 16 residues. Germline values: CDR1 MNHEY, CDR2 SMNVEV (reference sequence). Here the CDR3 reads CASSFSLGGQTYEQYF. The CDR3, as DNA: TGTGCCAGCAGTTTCAGTCTCGGTGGGCAGACCTACGAGCAGTACTTC.

The chain employs TRBV5-1 and TRBJ2-7; a possible D gene is TRBD2 (6 bases). The CDR3 loop spans 16 amino acids. Germline V gene sequence: CDR1 SGHRS, CDR2 YFSETQ. V lost 0 bases, J lost 1 base, and 14 bases lay in between. The DNA of the CDR3 is TGCGCCAGCAGCTTGGCCGCGGGGAGTGCTTCCTACGAGCAGTACTTC. Amino acids: CASSLAAGSASYEQYF.

V usage is TRBV5-1 and J usage is TRBJ1-1; TRBD1 is a possible D gene (5 bases). Germline V lookup: CDR1 SGHRS, CDR2 YFSETQ. This CDR3 has 15 residues. V lost 0 bases and J lost 3, with 12 bases in between. DNA for the CDR3: TGCGCCAGCAGCTTGGCGGGGGATCAGGACACTGAAGCTTTCTTT. Its translation: CASSLAGDQDTEAFF.

This clone was counted between two and nine times. This chain links TRBV6-5 with TRBJ1-1, with D perhaps matching TRBD1 (5 bases). In germline, CDR1 is MNHEY, CDR2 SVGAGI. CDR3 length: 15 amino acids. V dropped 2 bases and J dropped 1 base, with 11 bases sitting between them. The CDR3 protein is CASSYIDDRNTEAFF. For the CDR3, the DNA is TGTGCCAGCAGTTACATAGATGACAGGAACACTGAAGCTTTCTTT.

This chain links TRBV6-6 with TRBJ2-2, with 7 bases identical to TRBD2. The V segment lost 0 bases and the J segment 7 bases; nucleotides outside the gene matches: 2. CDR1 is MNHNY, CDR2 SVGAGI, per germline (reference sequence). The CDR3 has 14 amino acids. CDR3 amino acids: CASSYSGEGGELFF. The DNA of the CDR3 is TGTGCCAGCAGTTACTCAGGGGAGGGCGGGGAGCTGTTTTTT.

This rearrangement joins TRBV19 to TRBJ1-6, with 10 bases identical to TRBD1. There are 14 residues in the CDR3. Germline CDR1 LNHDA, CDR2 SQIVND (reference sequence). V lost 2 bases and J lost 13; bases outside the gene matches: 5. The DNA for the CDR3 is TGTGCCAGTAGTATACGGGGACAGGGGCCGCCCCTCCACTTT. Protein product: CASSIRGQGPPLHF.

This chain joins TRBV7-6 and TRBJ2-5, with 7 positions matching TRBD2. This CDR3 comprises 15 residues. CDR1 and CDR2 (germline): SGHVS, FNYEAQ. Unmatched junction bases numbered 8, after V lost 3 bases and J lost 4 bases. In nucleotides, the CDR3 is TGTGCCAGCAGCTTTGCAGAGACTAGCACAGAGACCCAGTACTTC. This encodes CASSFAETSTETQYF.

The chain combines TRBV7-2 with TRBJ1-3, with D possibly TRBD1 on 5 matching bases. CDR1 and CDR2 from the germline V gene are SGHTA and FQGNSA. The CDR3 spans 16 residues. V shed 1 base and J shed 0 bases, with 10 bases lying between them. The CDR3 loop is CASSLEGLSSGNTIYF. CDR3 in DNA: TGTGCCAGCAGCTTAGAGGGGTTGAGCTCTGGAAACACCATATATTTT.

The chain uses TRBV2 and TRBJ2-2; weak D call: TRBD2 (6 bases). V lost 5 bases and J 3 bases, leaving 13 bases between the germline ends. This CDR3 has 15 amino acids. Germline V lookup: CDR1 SNHLY, CDR2 FYNNEI. The DNA of the CDR3 is TGTGCCAGCAGTTTCGGGACTTCTTACACCGGGGAGCTGTTTTTT. Encoded protein: CASSFGTSYTGELFF.

The chain joins TRBV5-1 to TRBJ2-5, with D possibly TRBD2 on 6 matching bases. The CDR3 extends over 17 amino acids. V was trimmed by 3 bases and J by 5 bases, leaving 23 bases between them. Per the germline V gene, CDR1 is SGHRS and CDR2 is YFSETQ. The CDR3 here is CASSWITRGSGRETQYF. Here the CDR3 DNA reads TGCGCCAGCAGCTGGATTACCCGGGGTAGCGGTAGGGAGACCCAGTACTTC.

This clone is a singleton in its sample. The chain employs TRBV19 and TRBJ2-1; D possibly corresponds to TRBD1 (5 bases). Germline assignment: CDR1 LNHDA and CDR2 SQIVND (reference sequence). There are 14 residues in the CDR3. Deletions cut 3 bases from V and 6 bases from J, with 12 bases between. The chain's CDR3 is CASSIQGIVNEQFF. The CDR3 DNA reads as TGTGCCAGTAGTATTCAGGGAATTGTCAATGAGCAGTTCTTC.

V usage is TRBV20-1 and J usage is TRBJ2-5; D unclear. Trimming cost V 3 bases and J 5 bases, with 7 bases left between them. The germline V gene has CDR1 DFQATT and CDR2 SNEGSKA (reference sequence). The CDR3 is made up of 11 amino acids. The CDR3 bases are TGCAGTGCTAGGCGAGTGGAGACCCAGTACTTC. The encoded protein is CSARRVETQYF.

This clone occurred once. The chain couples TRBV6-5 to TRBJ1-2; D is uncertain. The germline V gene encodes CDR1 MNHEY and CDR2 SVGAGI. The germline V and J ends were trimmed by 6 bases and 4 bases, with 15 bases remaining between them. This CDR3 spans 14 amino acids. The CDR3 spells CASRRDLQSYGYTF. CDR3 nucleotides: TGTGCCAGCAGGAGGGATTTACAAAGCTATGGCTACACCTTC.

The chain is built from TRBV5-1 and TRBJ2-5; D is ambiguous. The V end was cut by 4 bases, the J end by 2 bases, with 6 bases between. Germline assignment: CDR1 SGHRS and CDR2 YFSETQ. The CDR3 covers 12 residues. The CDR3 bases are TGCGCCAGCAGCCAACTTCAAGAGACCCAGTACTTC. This translates into CASSQLQETQYF.

This clone has just one count. The chain combines TRBV5-5 with TRBJ2-7; possibly TRBD1 for D (6 bases). Per the germline V gene, CDR1 is SGHKS and CDR2 is YYEKEE (reference sequence). The CDR3 is 18 amino acids. Trimming took 2 bases from V and 0 from J, leaving 21 bases between them. The CDR3 DNA follows: TGTGCCAGCAGCTTCAATACATTAACCGGGACATACTCCTACGAGCAGTACTTC. This sequence encodes CASSFNTLTGTYSYEQYF.

This chain links TRBV4-1 with TRBJ1-5; a weak D match, TRBD1 (5 bases). The CDR3 contains 14 residues. Trimming took off 1 base at V and 3 bases at J, with 7 bases between the two ends. Per the germline V gene, CDR1 is MGHRA and CDR2 is YSYEKL. The CDR3 DNA is TGCGCCAGCAGCCAAGCGGGGGACAATCAGCCCCAGCATTTT. Its translation: CASSQAGDNQPQHF.

V usage is TRBV18 and J usage is TRBJ2-3, with 9 bases identical to TRBD2. Per the germline V gene, CDR1 is KGHSH and CDR2 is LQKENI. CDR3 size: 16 residues. V shed 4 bases, J shed 4 bases, and the junction held 9 bases outside the gene matches. The CDR3 is CASSRPSGNRADTQYF. In DNA form, the CDR3 reads TGTGCCAGCTCACGTCCTAGCGGGAATCGCGCAGATACGCAGTATTTT.

The chain employs TRBV9 and TRBJ2-2, with 9 bases that match TRBD2. CDR3 length equals 18 residues. Trimming cost V 1 base and J 5 bases; bases outside gene matches: 12. Germline CDR1 and CDR2: SGDLS and YYNGEE. CDR3 DNA: TGTGCCAGCAGCGTACCTAAGGCGGGGGGGCCTGGTACCGGGGAGCTGTTTTTT. This translates into CASSVPKAGGPGTGELFF.

The V call is TRBV19, the J call TRBJ1-2, with TRBD1 matching over 8 bases. Germline loops: CDR1 LNHDA, CDR2 SQIVND (reference sequence). CDR3 length: 11 residues. V shed 7 bases and J 8 bases; nucleotides not matched to a gene: 3. CDR3 region: CASTGGWGYTF. CDR3 DNA: TGTGCCAGTACAGGGGGCTGGGGCTACACCTTC.

The chain has TRBV27 and TRBJ2-7, with TRBD1 identical over 9 bases. The CDR3 sequence is 16 residues long. Per germline, CDR1 MNHEY and CDR2 SMNVEV (reference sequence). V was pared by 6 bases and J by 2 bases, with 11 bases of the junction left unmatched. The CDR3 protein is CASSRTGVMGTYEQYF. Written as DNA, the CDR3 is TGTGCCAGCAGCCGGACAGGGGTAATGGGGACCTACGAGCAGTACTTC.

V usage is TRBV5-1 and J usage is TRBJ1-1; TRBD1 aligns across 9 bases. With V trimmed by 4 bases and J by 4 bases, 5 bases remained unmatched. This CDR3 spans 14 amino acids. Germline values: CDR1 SGHRS, CDR2 YFSETQ. The CDR3 reads CASSPGTGPTEAFF. The CDR3 DNA reads TGCGCCAGCAGCCCAGGGACAGGGCCCACTGAAGCTTTCTTT.

The chain uses TRBV19 and TRBJ2-7, with TRBD2 identical over 7 bases. CDR3 length: 15 amino acids. Germline CDR1 and CDR2: LNHDA and SQIVND (reference sequence). V trimming: 5 bases; J trimming: 0 bases; junction bases outside the gene matches: 7. The CDR3 here is CASSSSGVPSYEQYF. CDR3 in DNA: TGTGCCAGTAGTTCAAGCGGGGTACCCTCCTACGAGCAGTACTTC.

The table lists this clone with a few counts. The V and J genes are TRBV7-9 and TRBJ1-6, with 9 bases identical to TRBD1. The CDR3 has 14 residues. V shed 5 bases, J shed 7 bases, and the junction held 3 bases outside the gene matches. CDR1 SEHNR and CDR2 FQNEAQ come from the germline V gene (reference sequence). CDR3 bases: TGTGCCAGCAGCCCCGGACAGGGGAATTCACCCCTCCACTTT. Its translation is CASSPGQGNSPLHF.

The CDR3 protein is CASSGQGTDTQYF. The DNA for the CDR3 is TGTGCCAGCAGTGGCCAGGGTACAGATACGCAGTATTTT. The chain combines TRBV6-1 with TRBJ2-3, with a possible D match to TRBD1 (5 bases). V gave up 4 bases and J gave up 3 bases, with 8 bases separating them. This CDR3 has 13 residues. Germline V gene lookup returns CDR1 MNHNS and CDR2 SASEGT.

This chain joins TRBV7-2 and TRBJ2-7, with 8 bases aligning to TRBD1. J lost 6 bases, V lost 1 base, and 5 bases had no gene match. Germline loops: CDR1 SGHTA, CDR2 FQGNSA. The CDR3 consists of 14 residues. The CDR3 sequence: CASSLVRQGSEQYF. CDR3 DNA: TGTGCCAGCAGCTTAGTTCGACAGGGGAGCGAGCAGTACTTC.

The J gene is TRBJ1-2, the V gene TRBV6-5; possibly TRBD1 for D (5 bases). This CDR3 has 13 residues. CDR1 and CDR2 (germline): MNHEY, SVGAGI. V lost 6 bases and J lost 7, with 15 bases in between. CDR3 loop: CASRRPGGGGYTF. CDR3 coding DNA: TGTGCCAGCAGAAGACCGGGGGGTGGTGGCTACACCTTC.

This clone was recorded only once. One end of the junction is discordant with germline, which a read error may explain. The J gene is TRBJ1-5, the V gene TRBV7-9; TRBD1 agrees at 7 bases. Per germline, CDR1 SEHNR and CDR2 FQNEAQ (reference sequence). CDR3 length equals 16 residues. The CDR3 sequence is CSSSVDIGGAVQPQHF. The CDR3, as DNA: TGTTCCAGCAGCGTCGACATAGGGGGCGCGGTTCAGCCCCAGCATTTT.

The CDR3, as DNA: TGTGCCAGCAGCTCCGGACTAGCGGGGCTCACAGATACGCAGTATTTT. It yields the protein CASSSGLAGLTDTQYF. V gene TRBV7-2 combines with J gene TRBJ2-3, with 12 bases aligning to TRBD2. The V gene end was trimmed by 4 bases and the J gene end by 2 bases; junction bases not matched to a gene: 4. CDR3 length: 16 residues. The germline CDR1 and CDR2 sequences are SGHTA and FQGNSA.

The chain couples TRBV10-2 to TRBJ1-1; 7 bases are shared with TRBD1. The germline gives CDR1 WSHSY, CDR2 SAAADI. The ends lost 6 bases at V and 7 bases at J; junction bases unmatched: 8. The CDR3 covers 13 residues. The CDR3 is CASRGQAFDEAFF. The CDR3 bases are TGCGCCAGCAGAGGACAGGCGTTTGATGAAGCTTTCTTT.